The 8 T cell receptor beta chains listed next were all sequenced from one sample in a study of T cells in tuberculosis. Thawed, overnight-rested PBMC were stained with GMM-loaded CD1B tetramer, viability dye and anti-CD3, then sorted. The CD1B tetramers carried C32 glucose monomycolate purified from Rhodococcus equi. Clones were sequenced by immunoSEQ multiplex PCR, and TCRdb holds only the in-frame ones, with some missing. The sample consists of about 58,000 clones, 88% of them appearing once. The sample taken for sequencing was CD1b-GMM tetramer-negative cells sorted from PBMCs. These TCRs come from an adult woman with latent tuberculosis.

The chain has TRBV6-1 and TRBJ2-7; D is possibly TRBD1 (6 bases). Trimming stripped 7 bases from V and 7 bases from J, with 20 bases between. CDR1 and CDR2 (germline): MNHNS, SASEGT. CDR3 length: 14 residues. Written as DNA, the CDR3 is TGTGCCAGCATCCGGACAGCCGGGGTCGGGGAGCAGTACTTC. Residues: CASIRTAGVGEQYF.

This sequence joins TRBV29-1 and TRBJ2-3; 7 bases are a match to TRBD2. Losses at the gene ends were 4 bases for V and 0 bases for J; bases not matched to a gene: 7. The CDR3 is made up of 15 amino acids. CDR1 is SQVTM, CDR2 ANQGSEA, per germline. In DNA, the CDR3 is TGCAGCGTTGGTCGGGGGGTGGGAAGCACAGATACGCAGTATTTT. It yields the protein CSVGRGVGSTDTQYF.

The chain employs TRBV4-3 and TRBJ2-2, with D possibly matching TRBD1 (5 bases). Trimming removed 5 bases from V and 5 bases from J, with 15 bases in between. Germline values: CDR1 LGHNA, CDR2 YSLEER. The CDR3 is made up of 15 amino acids. The CDR3: CASSSGRVKTGELFF. Written as DNA, the CDR3 is TGCGCCAGCAGCTCAGGCAGGGTAAAGACCGGGGAGCTGTTTTTT.

The rearrangement joins TRBV6-5 to TRBJ2-7; 7 nucleotides align to TRBD1. The ends lost 4 bases at V and 4 bases at J; junction bases unmatched: 1. Germline V gene lookup returns CDR1 MNHEY and CDR2 SVGAGI. This CDR3 contains 12 residues. CDR3 region: CASSLTGYEQYF. The CDR3 bases are TGTGCCAGCAGTTTGACAGGGTACGAGCAGTACTTC.

The gene calls are TRBV7-2 and TRBJ2-1; D is unclear. Trimming stripped 7 bases from V and 9 bases from J, with 13 bases between. The CDR3 sequence is 12 residues long. In germline, CDR1 is SGHTA, CDR2 FQGNSA. CDR3 sequence: CASTLTLIEQFF. The CDR3 DNA is TGTGCCAGCACCCTAACTCTTATTGAGCAGTTCTTC.

This chain uses TRBV7-9 with TRBJ1-2; weak D call: TRBD1 (6 bases). This CDR3 has 14 residues. V lost 5 bases, J lost 5 bases, and 15 bases lay in between. CDR1 and CDR2 (germline): SEHNR, FQNEAQ (reference sequence). The CDR3 here is CASSPPGGGYGYTF. In DNA, the CDR3 is TGTGCCAGCAGCCCACCGGGGGGCGGGTATGGCTACACCTTC.

The chain joins TRBV30 to TRBJ2-1; 13 bases agree with TRBD2. The CDR3 sequence is 17 residues long. With 2 bases clipped from V and 8 bases from J, the junction kept 12 bases outside the gene matches. Germline V gives CDR1 GTSNPN, CDR2 SVGIG (reference sequence). The CDR3 region is CAWSRTSGSLLKYEQFF. The CDR3 DNA follows: TGTGCCTGGAGTCGGACTAGCGGGAGCCTCTTGAAGTATGAGCAGTTCTTC.

V usage is TRBV6-6 and J usage is TRBJ2-6; 9 bases line up with TRBD1. Losses at the gene ends were 8 bases for V and 2 bases for J; bases not matched to a gene: 1. Germline CDR1 reads MNHNY; CDR2 reads SVGAGI (reference sequence). CDR3 size: 14 residues. DNA of the CDR3: TGTGCCAGCGGGACAGGGACTGGGGCCAACGTCCTGACTTTC. Encoded protein: CASGTGTGANVLTF.